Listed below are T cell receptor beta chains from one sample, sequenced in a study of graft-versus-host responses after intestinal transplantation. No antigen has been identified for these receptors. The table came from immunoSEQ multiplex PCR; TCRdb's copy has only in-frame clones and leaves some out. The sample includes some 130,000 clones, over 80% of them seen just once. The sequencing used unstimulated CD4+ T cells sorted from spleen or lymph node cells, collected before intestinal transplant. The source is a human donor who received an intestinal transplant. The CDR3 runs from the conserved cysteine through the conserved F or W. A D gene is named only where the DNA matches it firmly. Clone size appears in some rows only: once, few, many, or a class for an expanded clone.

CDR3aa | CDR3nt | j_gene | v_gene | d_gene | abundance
CASSLRGLAFGEQFF | TGCGCCAGCAGCTTGCGGGGACTAGCATTCGGTGAGCAGTTCTTC | TRBJ2-1 | TRBV5-1 | TRBD2 | .
CASSEGGVLNSPLHF | TGTGCCAGCAGTGAGGGCGGGGTCCTAAATTCACCCCTCCACTTT | TRBJ1-6 | TRBV25-1 | . | once
CASSYSSRGRTDTQYF | TGTGCCAGCAGTTACTCTTCCAGGGGGAGAACAGATACGCAGTATTTT | TRBJ2-3 | TRBV6-5 | TRBD1 | .
CASSTAGIAYGYTF | TGTGCCAGCTCAACGGCGGGGATCGCATATGGCTACACCTTC | TRBJ1-2 | TRBV18 | . | .
CASSPQGAVNSPLHF | TGTGCCAGCAGCCCACAGGGGGCTGTTAATTCACCCCTCCACTTT | TRBJ1-6 | TRBV7-9 | TRBD1 | .
CASSLRTASTDTQYF | TGTGCCAGCAGCTTAAGGACCGCTAGCACAGATACGCAGTATTTT | TRBJ2-3 | TRBV7-9 | . | .
CASSAGSTPTQQYF | TGTGCCAGCAGCGCAGGGAGCACCCCTACGCAGCAGTACTTC | TRBJ2-7 | TRBV27 | . | .
CASSSSGRRTGELFF | TGTGCCAGCAGTTCTAGCGGGAGGCGCACCGGGGAGCTGTTTTTT | TRBJ2-2 | TRBV2 | TRBD2 | .
CASSQNPGPNQPQHF | TGTGCCAGCAGCCAAAACCCAGGCCCCAATCAGCCCCAGCATTTT | TRBJ1-5 | TRBV28 | . | .
CAWRRDSHEQFF | TGTGCCTGGAGGCGGGACTCCCATGAGCAGTTCTTC | TRBJ2-1 | TRBV30 | . | .
CASSLGPNYGYTF | TGTGCCAGCAGCTTAGGACCTAACTATGGCTACACCTTC | TRBJ1-2 | TRBV7-3 | . | .
CAWSDWTGDSNQPQHF | TGTGCCTGGAGTGATTGGACGGGAGATAGCAATCAGCCCCAGCATTTT | TRBJ1-5 | TRBV30 | . | .
CSATLAWEKAFF | TGCAGCGCGACTTTAGCATGGGAAAAAGCTTTCTTT | TRBJ1-1 | TRBV29-1 | . | .
CASSLSGVRGSGNTIYF | TGTGCCAGCAGTTTATCAGGAGTAAGGGGCTCTGGAAACACCATATATTTT | TRBJ1-3 | TRBV28 | . | .
CASSPTGTSYNEQFF | TGTGCCAGCTCGCCCACCGGGACTAGTTACAATGAGCAGTTCTTC | TRBJ2-1 | TRBV18 | TRBD2 | .
CASRGQVAGNTIYF | TGTGCCAGTAGGGGACAGGTGGCTGGAAACACCATATATTTT | TRBJ1-3 | TRBV19 | TRBD1 | .
CASSLGGTGASTDTQYF | TGCGCCAGCAGCTTGGGGGGGACAGGGGCGAGCACAGATACGCAGTATTTT | TRBJ2-3 | TRBV5-1 | TRBD1 | .
CASSAVLYQPQHF | TGTGCCAGCAGTGCCGTGCTTTATCAGCCCCAGCATTTT | TRBJ1-5 | TRBV6-1 | . | .
CASSPFSGHLQETQYF | TGCGCCAGCAGCCCCTTTAGCGGGCACTTACAAGAGACCCAGTACTTC | TRBJ2-5 | TRBV4-1 | TRBD2 | .
CASSVNEAGGRYEQYF | TGTGCCAGCAGCGTAAATGAGGCGGGAGGAAGATACGAGCAGTACTTC | TRBJ2-7 | TRBV9 | TRBD2 | once
CASSPNRDSTDATQYF | TGCGCCAGCAGCCCAAACCGGGACAGCACAGATGCTACGCAGTATTTT | TRBJ2-3 | TRBV10-1 | TRBD1 | .
CASSLITGVGEKLFF | TGCGCCAGCAGCTTAATCACAGGGGTGGGGGAAAAACTGTTTTTT | TRBJ1-4 | TRBV5-1 | TRBD1 | .
CASRSLQVRVLAKNIQYF | TGTGCAAGTCGCTCCCTCCAGGTACGGGTACTAGCCAAAAACATTCAGTACTTC | TRBJ2-4 | TRBV12-2 | . | .
CAWTGLAGATDTQYF | TGTGCCTGGACAGGCCTAGCGGGAGCCACAGATACGCAGTATTTT | TRBJ2-3 | TRBV30 | TRBD2 | .
CASSFTGENQPQHF | TGTGCCAGCAGTTTTACAGGGGAAAATCAGCCCCAGCATTTT | TRBJ1-5 | TRBV28 | TRBD1 | .
CSAGQTIYEQYF | TGCAGCGCGGGACAGACGATTTACGAGCAGTACTTC | TRBJ2-7 | TRBV29-1 | TRBD1 | .
CASSRLRDSSYEQYF | TGTGCCAGCTCACGGCTCCGGGACTCCTCCTACGAGCAGTACTTC | TRBJ2-7 | TRBV18 | . | .
CASRGARGKNIQYF | TGCGCCAGCAGAGGGGCGCGAGGCAAAAACATTCAGTACTTC | TRBJ2-4 | TRBV10-2 | . | .
CASSLTGTSSTKNIQYF | TGTGCCAGCAGCTTAACGGGGACTAGCTCAACCAAAAACATTCAGTACTTC | TRBJ2-4 | TRBV7-3 | TRBD2 | .
CAWEIQGLNEAFF | TGTGCCTGGGAAATACAGGGGTTAAATGAAGCTTTCTTT | TRBJ1-1 | TRBV30 | TRBD1 | .
CAISESTVIEGAGDEQYF | TGTGCCATCAGTGAGTCGACGGTGATTGAGGGGGCGGGCGACGAGCAGTACTTC | TRBJ2-7 | TRBV10-3 | TRBD1 | .
CASSDSSGYGYTF | TGTGCCAGCAGTGACTCGAGCGGCTATGGCTACACCTTC | TRBJ1-2 | TRBV6-4 | . | .
CASSSYRLGYTF | TGTGCCAGCAGTTCGTACCGTCTTGGCTACACCTTC | TRBJ1-2 | TRBV6-5 | . | .
CASSLTLAGGGEQYF | TGCGCCAGCAGCTTGACTCTAGCGGGAGGGGGGGAGCAGTACTTC | TRBJ2-7 | TRBV5-1 | TRBD2 | .
CASSFRTSGSRETQYF | TGTGCTAGCAGCTTTCGGACTAGCGGGAGCCGGGAGACCCAGTACTTC | TRBJ2-5 | TRBV7-7 | TRBD2 | once
CASSYSDRTYEQYF | TGTGCCAGCAGTTATTCGGACAGAACCTACGAGCAGTACTTC | TRBJ2-7 | TRBV6-5 | . | .
CASSRTVHLVLNSPLHF | TGCGCCAGCAGTCGGACAGTCCACCTTGTGCTGAATTCACCCCTCCACTTT | TRBJ1-6 | TRBV23-1 | . | .
CASSLRPLRGEITDTQYF | TGCGCCAGCAGCTTGAGGCCCCTGAGGGGGGAGATCACAGATACGCAGTATTTT | TRBJ2-3 | TRBV5-1 | . | .
CASSPRGRARYGFPYEQYF | TGTGCCAGCAGCCCCAGGGGACGAGCAAGGTACGGGTTTCCCTACGAGCAGTACTTC | TRBJ2-7 | TRBV27 | . | .
CASSLTGNYGYTF | TGTGCCAGCAGTCTGACAGGGAACTATGGCTACACCTTC | TRBJ1-2 | TRBV6-1 | TRBD1 | .
CASSKSQGPGNTIYF | TGTGCCAGCAGCAAAAGCCAGGGGCCTGGAAACACCATATATTTT | TRBJ1-3 | TRBV11-2 | . | once
CASTGDNQPQHF | TGTGCCAGCACAGGTGACAATCAGCCCCAGCATTTT | TRBJ1-5 | TRBV6-6 | . | .
CASSPRDRNNSPLHF | TGTGCCAGCTCCCCGAGGGACAGAAATAATTCACCCCTCCACTTT | TRBJ1-6 | TRBV18 | TRBD1 | .
CATSRTGRLREQYF | TGTGCCACCAGCAGGACGGGACGACTCCGTGAGCAGTACTTC | TRBJ2-7 | TRBV15 | . | .
CASRYGGGGASGELFF | TGTGCCAGCAGATACGGTGGTGGGGGAGCGTCCGGGGAGCTGTTTTTT | TRBJ2-2 | TRBV27 | . | once
CASSSGLAGGHTDTQYF | TGTGCCAGCAGCTCCGGACTAGCGGGTGGTCACACAGATACGCAGTATTTT | TRBJ2-3 | TRBV5-8 | TRBD2 | .
CASSQGLLVTASYEQYF | TGTGCCAGCTCACAAGGTCTTTTGGTCACAGCCTCCTACGAGCAGTACTTC | TRBJ2-7 | TRBV18 | . | .
CASSRLANYTGELFF | TGCGCCAGCAGCCGACTAGCGAATTACACCGGGGAGCTGTTTTTT | TRBJ2-2 | TRBV5-1 | TRBD2 | .
CASSLRVAGGSDTQYF | TGTGCCAGCAGCTTGAGAGTAGCGGGAGGTTCAGATACGCAGTATTTT | TRBJ2-3 | TRBV5-4 | TRBD2 | .
CAWSVSTGYEQYF | TGTGCCTGGAGTGTTTCGACGGGCTACGAGCAGTACTTC | TRBJ2-7 | TRBV30 | . | once